This T cell receptor (beta chain) appears in the sequencing data of a study of early T cells in non-severe SARS-CoV-2 infection. TCRdb recomputed calls from the 5' RACE reads with MiXCR, one row per CDR3 protein. The sample has approximately 57,000 distinct CDR3 sequences; approximately 12% are singletons. Germline loops: CDR1 SGHTS, CDR2 YDEGEE. The CDR3 is 15 residues long. Trimming removed 4 bases at V and 2 bases at J, with 15 bases between. The TCR originated in an adult who was a healthcare worker with PCR-confirmed SARS-CoV-2 infection or an uninfected control (not recorded which). This chain uses TRBV5-8 with TRBJ2-5; D is perhaps TRBD1 or TRBD2 (5 bases each). What was sequenced was whole blood. CDR3 amino acids: CASSPGRGVQETQYF. Written as DNA, the CDR3 is TGTGCCAGCAGCCCTGGGAGAGGGGTACAAGAGACCCAGTACTTC.